Listed here are 19 T cell receptor beta chains from one sample, sequenced in a study of PD-1 blockade in classical Hodgkin lymphoma (dated by TCRdb to 2018 to 2021). Library creation used the immunoSEQ multiplex PCR assay. TCRdb's version of the immuneACCESS table is confined to in-frame rearrangements and falls short of the full clone set. An unresolved V gene accounts for under half of the shortfall where checked; the remainder is of unknown origin. Here the sample has 20,000 to 25,000 clones; 90% to 95% occur a single time. The ten largest clones add up to roughly 5.5% of the sample. The time point label on this specimen signifies: newly diagnosed, previously untreated cHL patient sample. The sample comprised peripheral blood mononuclear cells (PBMCs). The receptors were gathered from a human donor with classical Hodgkin lymphoma.

Here the CDR3 reads CASSPGLTGELFF. The CDR3, as DNA: TGTGCCAGCTCACCAGGTCTCACCGGGGAGCTGTTTTTT. The chain combines TRBV18 with TRBJ2-2; D is unclear. V shed 2 bases and J shed 4 bases, with 5 bases lying between them. This CDR3 is built from 13 residues. Germline-derived CDR1 and CDR2 are KGHSH and LQKENI.

This clone appeared a single time. The chain combines TRBV2 with TRBJ2-2; D call uncertain. Trimming removed 9 bases at V and 3 bases at J, with 8 bases between. The CDR3 totals 12 residues. Germline V gene sequence: CDR1 SNHLY, CDR2 FYNNEI. Here the CDR3 DNA reads TGTGCCAGTACCTCTTACACCGGGGAGCTGTTTTTT. Its translation: CASTSYTGELFF.

This chain uses TRBV7-3 with TRBJ2-3, with D perhaps matching TRBD1 or TRBD2 (6 bases each). Germline assignment: CDR1 SGHTA and CDR2 FQGTGA. The CDR3 extends over 15 amino acids. V was cut by 2 bases and J by 1 base, with 10 bases left in between. The DNA for the CDR3 is TGTGCCAGCAGCTTAGATGGGGGGCGCACAGATACGCAGTATTTT. Amino acid sequence: CASSLDGGRTDTQYF. Using reference TRBV7-3 and TRBJ2-3 for the parts outside the CDR3, the full variable domain is GAGVSQTPSNKVTEKGKYVELRCDPISGHTALYWYRQSLGQGPEFLIYFQGTGAADDSGLPNDRFFAVRPEGSVSTLKIQRTERGDSAVYLCASSLDGGRTDTQYFGPGTRLTVL.

The V and J genes are TRBV19 and TRBJ1-4, with D maybe TRBD1 (5 bases). The CDR3 is 16 residues long. V dropped 4 bases and J dropped 6 bases, with 18 bases sitting between them. Germline V gives CDR1 LNHDA, CDR2 SQIVND (reference sequence). The CDR3 DNA is TGTGCCAGTAGTAACGAGCCAGGGCGCACCCATGAAAAACTGTTTTTT. Its protein product is CASSNEPGRTHEKLFF.

The chain employs TRBV5-4 and TRBJ2-3, with TRBD2 matching over 8 bases. Germline CDR1 is SGHNT and CDR2 is YYREEE (reference sequence). V lost 3 bases to trimming and J lost 2 bases; unmatched junction nucleotides: 17. CDR3 length: 19 amino acids. CDR3 region: CASSSERASGGSFTDTQYF. The CDR3 DNA reads TGTGCCAGCAGCTCTGAGCGAGCCAGCGGGGGATCATTCACAGATACGCAGTATTTT.

This sequence joins TRBV2 and TRBJ1-1, with D maybe TRBD1 (5 bases). Germline lookup yields CDR1 SNHLY and CDR2 FYNNEI. Trimming shortened V by 6 bases and J by 0 bases, and 14 bases separated the two germline ends. CDR3 length: 15 residues. For the CDR3, the DNA is TGTGCCAGCAGCTGGAGGGGCAGCATGAACACTGAAGCTTTCTTT. Translating it yields CASSWRGSMNTEAFF.

The rearrangement joins TRBV9 to TRBJ1-4; D is perhaps TRBD1 (5 bases). The germline CDR1 and CDR2 sequences are SGDLS and YYNGEE. The CDR3 runs 15 residues. The V end was cut by 5 bases, the J end by 5 bases, with 16 bases between. The CDR3, as DNA: TGTGCCAGCAGTAGGCAGGTGGGGGTAAATGAAAAACTGTTTTTT. Encoded protein: CASSRQVGVNEKLFF. Combining the CDR3 with reference TRBV9 and TRBJ1-4 gives the whole variable domain DSGVTQTPKHLITATGQRVTLRCSPRSGDLSVYWYQQSLDQGLQFLIQYYNGEERAKGNILERFSAQQFPDLHSELNLSSLELGDSALYFCASSRQVGVNEKLFFGSGTQLSVL.

The genes are TRBV15 and TRBJ1-4; D not resolved. The V end was cut by 0 bases, the J end by 9 bases, with 14 bases between. Looked up from germline, CDR1 is LNHNV and CDR2 is YYDKDF (reference sequence). CDR3 size: 15 residues. CDR3 nucleotide sequence: TGTGCCACCAGCAGAGATCAGGCGGGGTGGAAAAAACTGTTTTTT. Residues: CATSRDQAGWKKLFF.

The chain joins TRBV4-3 to TRBJ2-2; D call uncertain. Trimming removed 3 bases at V and 5 bases at J, with 13 bases between. This CDR3 contains 15 residues. Germline V gives CDR1 LGHNA, CDR2 YSLEER. The CDR3 region is CASSHTFIGTGELFF. The CDR3 nucleotides read TGCGCCAGCAGCCATACCTTCATTGGGACCGGGGAGCTGTTTTTT.

The chain uses TRBV7-2 and TRBJ1-5; D remains ambiguous. There are 14 residues in the CDR3. Looked up from germline, CDR1 is SGHTA and CDR2 is FQGNSA. V was pared by 0 bases and J by 5 bases, with 8 bases between. The CDR3 region is CASSLASRDQPQHF. In DNA, the CDR3 is TGTGCCAGCAGCTTAGCGAGCCGCGATCAGCCCCAGCATTTT.

This clone has only one observation. The CDR3 bases are TGTGCCAGCAGCCCTCAGACAGGGACGGGCTCTGGAAACACCATATATTTT. This sequence encodes CASSPQTGTGSGNTIYF. The rearrangement links TRBV7-2 to TRBJ1-3; TRBD1 matches 7 bases. The CDR3 consists of 17 residues. J was trimmed by 0 bases and V by 5 bases; bases with no gene match: 10. Germline CDR1 SGHTA, CDR2 FQGNSA. Filled out from reference TRBV7-2 and TRBJ1-3, the complete variable domain reads GAGVSQSPSNKVTEKGKDVELRCDPISGHTALYWYRQSLGQGLEFLIYFQGNSAPDKSGLPSDRFSAERTGGSVSTLTIQRTQQEDSAVYLCASSPQTGTGSGNTIYFGEGSWLTVV.

The chain links TRBV7-2 to TRBJ1-4; D perhaps matches TRBD1 (6 bases). V shed 5 bases and J shed 8 bases, with 18 bases lying between them. Germline values: CDR1 SGHTA, CDR2 FQGNSA. This CDR3 spans 15 amino acids. This CDR3 is CASSPREQGGEKLFF. In nucleotides, the CDR3 is TGTGCCAGCAGCCCGCGGGAACAGGGCGGCGAAAAACTGTTTTTT. The full variable domain, completed using reference TRBV7-2 and TRBJ1-4, is GAGVSQSPSNKVTEKGKDVELRCDPISGHTALYWYRQSLGQGLEFLIYFQGNSAPDKSGLPSDRFSAERTGGSVSTLTIQRTQQEDSAVYLCASSPREQGGEKLFFGSGTQLSVL.

This clone was counted a single time. The chain uses TRBV5-8 and TRBJ1-5; D uncertain. The length of the CDR3 is 13 residues. The ends were cut back, 0 bases at V and 0 bases at J, with 1 base in the middle. Germline V gene lookup returns CDR1 SGHTS and CDR2 YDEGEE. The CDR3 DNA sequence: TGTGCCAGCAGCTTGGATAGCAATCAGCCCCAGCATTTT. Amino acid sequence: CASSLDSNQPQHF.

V and J are TRBV6-9 and TRBJ2-5; 9 bases line up with TRBD1. The germline gives CDR1 MNHGY, CDR2 SVAAGI. The CDR3 contains 15 residues. With 3 bases clipped from V and 4 bases from J, the junction kept 6 bases outside the gene matches. The CDR3 loop is CASSYGQGLGETQYF. CDR3 in DNA: TGTGCCAGCAGTTACGGACAGGGGCTGGGAGAGACCCAGTACTTC.

The CDR3 protein is CASSVGNRGGTDTQYF. The CDR3 DNA reads as TGTGCCAGCAGCGTAGGAAATAGGGGTGGCACAGATACGCAGTATTTT. The chain employs TRBV9 and TRBJ2-3, with D possibly being TRBD1 (5 bases). CDR3 length equals 16 residues. Trimming took 0 bases from V and 1 from J, leaving 12 bases between them. Looked up from germline, CDR1 is SGDLS and CDR2 is YYNGEE.

The V gene is TRBV30, the J gene TRBJ2-4; no reliable D call. V lost 2 bases and J 5 bases, leaving 4 bases between the germline ends. This CDR3 spans 11 amino acids. Germline V gene sequence: CDR1 GTSNPN, CDR2 SVGIG (reference sequence). The CDR3 spells CAWSWENIQYF. CDR3 in DNA: TGTGCCTGGAGTTGGGAAAACATTCAGTACTTC.

V is TRBV5-1 and J is TRBJ2-5; 7 nucleotides match TRBD1. CDR3 length: 13 amino acids. Trimming cost V 3 bases and J 4 bases; bases outside gene matches: 3. CDR1 is SGHRS and CDR2 is YFSETQ in the germline V gene. In DNA form, the CDR3 reads TGCGCCAGCAGCTACGACAGGGTAGAGACCCAGTACTTC. Translating gives CASSYDRVETQYF.

This clone came up once. The V gene is TRBV5-3, the J gene TRBJ2-7; TRBD1 is a possible D gene (6 bases). TRBV5-3 carries the ORF label, with uncertain function. The CDR3 is 17 residues long. Trimming took 5 bases from V and 0 from J, leaving 21 bases between them. The CDR3 nucleotides are TGTGCCAGAAGTCCCAGGCCCGGGACACAGAGCTCCTACGAGCAGTACTTC. It is translated as CARSPRPGTQSSYEQYF.

The J gene is TRBJ2-7, the V gene TRBV10-2; TRBD1 matches 7 bases. This CDR3 spans 12 amino acids. The V gene's germline CDR1 is WSHSY and CDR2 SAAADI. J was trimmed by 2 bases and V by 11 bases; bases with no gene match: 6. The CDR3: CACTGEPYEQYF. The DNA for the CDR3 is TGCGCCTGTACAGGGGAACCCTACGAGCAGTACTTC.